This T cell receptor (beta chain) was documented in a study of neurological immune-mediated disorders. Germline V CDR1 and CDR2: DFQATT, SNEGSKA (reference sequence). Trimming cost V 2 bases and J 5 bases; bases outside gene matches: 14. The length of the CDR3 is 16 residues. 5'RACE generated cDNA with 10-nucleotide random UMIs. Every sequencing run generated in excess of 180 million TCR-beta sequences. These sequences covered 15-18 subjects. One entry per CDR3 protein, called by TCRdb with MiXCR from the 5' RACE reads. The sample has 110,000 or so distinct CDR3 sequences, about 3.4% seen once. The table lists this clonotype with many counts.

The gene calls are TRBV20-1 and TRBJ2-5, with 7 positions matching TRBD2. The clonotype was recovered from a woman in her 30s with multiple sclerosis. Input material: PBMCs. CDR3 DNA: TGCAGTGCTAGATGGGCCGGAGGACTAGGTGTGGAGACCCAGTACTTC. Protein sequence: CSARWAGGLGVETQYF.